This TCR beta chain was recovered during a study of cytomegalovirus exposure and HLA in healthy donors. The count of this clone is one. Its antigen is not known. The germline V gene encodes CDR1 WNHNN and CDR2 SYGVQD (reference sequence). V shed 5 bases and J 15 bases; nucleotides not matched to a gene: 7. The CDR3 consists of 13 residues. Points from the study as a whole: There were reportedly fewer N-insertions in an Asian-associated ancestry cluster than the roughly 670-donor mean, in a later analysis. In vitro, a few CMV-associated chains proved specific for CMV antigens. In a later analysis, TCR beta V- and J-gene trimming showed a link to a missense DCLRE1C variant. Common viral pathogens seemed to be connected with several of the most significant clusters, according to a later analysis.

The PCR employed 60 Vbeta primers together with 13 Jbeta primers. Clones were sequenced by immunoSEQ multiplex PCR, and TCRdb holds only the in-frame ones, with some missing. There are 200,000 to 250,000 clones in the sample; 60% to 80% occur only once, and roughly 2% lies in the top ten. The receptor was isolated from a woman aged 25 to 39 in good health and CMV-seronegative. The genes are TRBV10-1 and TRBJ2-1, with 13 positions matching TRBD2. Sequenced material: PBMCs. CDR3 nucleotide sequence: TGCGCCAGCAGTTTCGGACTAGCGGGAGACATGTTCTTC. Its translation is CASSFGLAGDMFF.